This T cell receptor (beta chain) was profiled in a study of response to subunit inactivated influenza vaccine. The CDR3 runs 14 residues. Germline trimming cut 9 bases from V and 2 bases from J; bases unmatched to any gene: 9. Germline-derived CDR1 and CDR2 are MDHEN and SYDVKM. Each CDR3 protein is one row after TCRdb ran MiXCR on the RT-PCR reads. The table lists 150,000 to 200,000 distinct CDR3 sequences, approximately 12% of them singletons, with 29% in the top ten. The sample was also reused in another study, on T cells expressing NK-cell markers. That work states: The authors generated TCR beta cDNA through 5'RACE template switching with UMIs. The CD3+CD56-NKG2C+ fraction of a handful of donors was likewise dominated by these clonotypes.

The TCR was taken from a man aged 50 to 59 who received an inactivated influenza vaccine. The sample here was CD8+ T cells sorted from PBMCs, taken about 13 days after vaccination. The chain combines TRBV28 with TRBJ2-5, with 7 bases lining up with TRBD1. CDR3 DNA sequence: TGTGCCAGTGCCGGGACAGAGAGGCAAGAGACCCAGTACTTC. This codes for CASAGTERQETQYF.